This paragraph reports one TCR beta chain. The data stem from a study of T cell changes during pregnancy in multiple sclerosis. Between the trimmed V and J ends, which lost 0 bases and 0 bases, there was a span of 12 bases. The CDR3 runs 17 residues. From germline, CDR1 is MGHRA and CDR2 YSYEKL. The data were produced by immunoSEQ multiplex PCR, yet TCRdb's version contains in-frame clones alone and is incomplete. The profile covers some 71,000 clones, with just over 90% appearing a single time and over 1.3% taken by the ten largest. The specimen was peripheral blood, collected after pregnancy. This chain joins TRBV4-1 and TRBJ2-4, with D perhaps matching TRBD2 (6 bases). This clonotype originated in a female donor with multiple sclerosis, enrolled in a pregnancy study. In DNA, the CDR3 is TGCGCCAGCAGCCAAGATTCGGGAGCCGTAGCCAAAAACATTCAGTACTTC. Amino acids: CASSQDSGAVAKNIQYF.